This TCR beta chain emerged from a study of cytomegalovirus exposure and HLA in healthy donors. General study points: In a later analysis, approximately 15,000 TCR beta sequences were associated with HLA alleles at 0.05 false discovery rate.

The PCR used 60 Vbeta and 13 Jbeta primers. TCRdb keeps only in-frame clones here, not all; method: immunoSEQ multiplex PCR. This table holds fewer than 200,000 clones, around 75% found once. Looked up from germline, CDR1 is MDHEN and CDR2 is SYDVKM. Trimming at V came to 3 bases and at J to 0 bases, leaving 11 bases not matched to a gene. This CDR3 is built from 18 residues. Remarks on this clone: Its antigen is not known.

The specimen was PBMCs. The clonotype comes from a female donor in good health and CMV-seronegative. The rearrangement uses TRBV28 and TRBJ2-7; 10 bases are shared with TRBD2. The CDR3 reads CASSLAASGGYISYEQYF. CDR3 nucleotide sequence: TGTGCCAGCAGTTTGGCGGCTAGCGGGGGTTACATCTCCTACGAGCAGTACTTC.